The 2 T cell receptor beta chains given below trace back to one sample, sequenced in a study of cytomegalovirus exposure and HLA in healthy donors. PCR used 60 Vbeta primers and 13 Jbeta primers. Here immunoSEQ multiplex PCR was the method, and the copy in TCRdb shows in-frame clones only, minus some. Of 120,000 or so clones in the sample, about four fifths are singletons; the top ten hold 8% to 9%. The sequenced material came from PBMCs. These receptors all stem from a female donor in good health and CMV-seropositive.

This clone was observed a few times. This chain uses TRBV7-9 with TRBJ2-3, with TRBD1 matching over 8 bases. The CDR3 has 17 residues. In germline, CDR1 is SEHNR, CDR2 FQNEAQ (reference sequence). V lost 2 bases and J lost 3; bases outside the gene matches: 10. CDR3 sequence (DNA): TGTGCCAGCAGCTTACGCGATTCGGACAGGGATACAGATACGCAGTATTTT. This encodes CASSLRDSDRDTDTQYF. The variable domain in full, completed from reference TRBV7-9 and TRBJ2-3, reads DTGVSQNPRHKITKRGQNVTFRCDPISEHNRLYWYRQTLGQGPEFLTYFQNEAQLEKSRLLSDRFSAERPKGSFSTLEIQRTEQGDSAMYLCASSLRDSDRDTDTQYFGPGTRLTVL.

The V call is TRBV5-1, the J call TRBJ1-2; 12 nucleotides match TRBD1. Germline-derived CDR1 and CDR2 are SGHRS and YFSETQ. V trimming: 6 bases; J trimming: 6 bases; junction bases outside the gene matches: 9. The CDR3 covers 15 residues. The CDR3 DNA sequence: TGCGCCAGCACCCTAGGTGGGACAGGGGGCGATGGCTACACCTTC. It encodes CASTLGGTGGDGYTF.